One sample yielded the 4 T cell receptor beta chains listed below, sequenced in a study of T cell responses to AZD1222 COVID-19 vaccine. Some clones are missing from TCRdb's copy, which holds only in-frame ones; the method was immunoSEQ multiplex PCR. This sample has some 180,000 clones, with 85% to 95% found just once. The material sequenced was peripheral blood, taken on day 0 of AZD1222 vaccination. These receptors were taken from an adult in good health.

The V and J genes are TRBV4-1 and TRBJ1-4; D uncertain. Between the trimmed V and J ends, which lost 1 base and 8 bases, there was a span of 8 bases. This CDR3 has 13 amino acids. Germline CDR1 MGHRA, CDR2 YSYEKL. Here the CDR3 reads CASSQAIQEKLFF. The CDR3 bases are TGCGCCAGCAGCCAAGCCATCCAGGAAAAACTGTTTTTT.

The V and J genes are TRBV7-6 and TRBJ1-1; TRBD1 matches at 11 bases. Germline assignment: CDR1 SGHVS and CDR2 FNYEAQ. The V gene end was trimmed by 0 bases and the J gene end by 8 bases; junction bases not matched to a gene: 8. This CDR3 spans 16 amino acids. CDR3 protein: CASSLAGQGVIGEAFF. The CDR3 DNA follows: TGTGCCAGCAGCTTAGCGGGACAGGGGGTAATAGGGGAAGCTTTCTTT.

The chain carries TRBV27 and TRBJ2-1; D gene unclear. CDR1 is MNHEY, CDR2 SMNVEV, per germline (reference sequence). V was trimmed by 4 bases and J by 5 bases, leaving 9 bases between them. This CDR3 comprises 13 residues. CDR3 in amino acids: CASSSLVNNEQFF. DNA of the CDR3: TGTGCCAGCAGTTCCTTAGTCAACAATGAGCAGTTCTTC.

CDR3 DNA sequence: TGTGCCAGCAGCCCACGACGCGGGACTGGAAACACCATATATTTT. Amino acids: CASSPRRGTGNTIYF. This chain connects TRBV11-2 to TRBJ1-3; D is ambiguous. The V gene's germline CDR1 is SGHAT and CDR2 FQNNGV. The CDR3 sequence is 15 residues long. V was trimmed by 5 bases and J by 2 bases, leaving 13 bases between them.